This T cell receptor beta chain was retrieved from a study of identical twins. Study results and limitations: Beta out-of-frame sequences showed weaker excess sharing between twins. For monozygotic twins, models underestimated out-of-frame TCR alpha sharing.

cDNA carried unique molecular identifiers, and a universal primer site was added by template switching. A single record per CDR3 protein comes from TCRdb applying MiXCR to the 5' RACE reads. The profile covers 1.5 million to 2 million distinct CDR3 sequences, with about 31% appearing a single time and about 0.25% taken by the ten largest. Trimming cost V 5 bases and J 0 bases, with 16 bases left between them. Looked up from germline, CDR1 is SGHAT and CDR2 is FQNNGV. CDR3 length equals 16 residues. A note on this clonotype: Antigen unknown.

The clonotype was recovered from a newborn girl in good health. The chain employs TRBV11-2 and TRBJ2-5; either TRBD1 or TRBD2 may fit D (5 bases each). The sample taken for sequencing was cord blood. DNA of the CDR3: TGTGCCAGCAGCAGTAGAGGGGCCCAGTACCAAGAGACCCAGTACTTC. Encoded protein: CASSSRGAQYQETQYF.